Listed here are 21 T cell receptor beta chains from one sample, sequenced in a study of T-cell memory formation after mild COVID-19. MiXCR, run by TCRdb on the 5' RACE reads, gives a single entry per CDR3 protein. The data contain fewer than 200,000 distinct CDR3 sequences, approximately 12% of them singletons. Sequenced sample: PBMCs or a T cell subset sorted from them (not recorded which). All receptors derive from a man in his late teens or twenties who had mild COVID-19 (a few samples of this study predate the infection). Cell type and time point are not known.

This clonotype showed up just a few times. The chain carries TRBV7-6 and TRBJ2-5, with D possibly being TRBD1 (8 bases). This CDR3 comprises 15 residues. Looked up from germline, CDR1 is SGHVS and CDR2 is FNYEAQ. Trimming left V 7 bases short and J 5 bases short, with 20 bases between. The CDR3 here is CASNENTGGAETQYF. The CDR3 DNA is TGTGCCAGCAACGAGAATACAGGGGGGGCGGAGACCCAGTACTTC. Full variable domain (outside the CDR3, taken from reference TRBV7-6 and TRBJ2-5): GAGVSQSPRYKVTKRGQDVALRCDPISGHVSLYWYRQALGQGPEFLTYFNYEAQQDKSGLPNDRFSAERPEGSISTLTIQRTEQRDSAMYRCASNENTGGAETQYFGPGTRLLVL.

V gene TRBV20-1 combines with J gene TRBJ2-2, with D hard to call. Germline CDR1 is DFQATT and CDR2 is SNEGSKA (reference sequence). Trimming cost V 2 bases and J 6 bases, with 13 bases left between them. The CDR3 totals 14 residues. In DNA, the CDR3 is TGCAGTGCTAGAAATGTGGGCCTCTCCGGGGAGCTGTTTTTT. This codes for CSARNVGLSGELFF.

In this sample, this clonotype turned up a few times. The J gene is TRBJ2-3, the V gene TRBV7-2; 7 bases match TRBD2. Germline V gives CDR1 SGHTA, CDR2 FQGNSA. The junction had 3 bases not matched to a gene; V was cut back by 3 bases and J by 0 bases. The CDR3 covers 15 residues. The CDR3 region is CASSFSGSSTDTQYF. The DNA for the CDR3 is TGTGCCAGCAGCTTTAGCGGGTCTAGCACAGATACGCAGTATTTT. Supplemented by reference TRBV7-2 and TRBJ2-3, the full variable domain reads GAGVSQSPSNKVTEKGKDVELRCDPISGHTALYWYRQSLGQGLEFLIYFQGNSAPDKSGLPSDRFSAERTGGSVSTLTIQRTQQEDSAVYLCASSFSGSSTDTQYFGPGTRLTVL.

CDR3 protein: CASSLGPTQYF. In DNA form, the CDR3 reads TGTGCCAGCAGCTTAGGGCCCACGCAGTATTTT. The V and J genes are TRBV7-2 and TRBJ2-3; no clear D. Germline V gene sequence: CDR1 SGHTA, CDR2 FQGNSA. The CDR3 has 11 residues. V lost 1 base and J 9 bases, leaving 5 bases between the germline ends.

The rearrangement links TRBV5-5 to TRBJ1-3; D gene uncertain. The ends were cut back, 8 bases at V and 4 bases at J, with 16 bases in the middle. Per germline, CDR1 SGHKS and CDR2 YYEKEE (reference sequence). The CDR3 runs to 14 residues. This CDR3 is CARSTPGSGNTIYF. Written as DNA, the CDR3 is TGTGCCAGATCTACCCCCGGTTCGGGAAACACCATATATTTT.

The chain joins TRBV7-2 to TRBJ2-5; 10 nucleotides align to TRBD1. Germline trimming cut 5 bases from V and 4 bases from J; bases unmatched to any gene: 4. This CDR3 contains 14 residues. CDR1 and CDR2 (germline): SGHTA, FQGNSA. The DNA of the CDR3 is TGTGCCAGCAGCGCGGACAGGGGGAGAGAGACCCAGTACTTC. Amino acid sequence: CASSADRGRETQYF.

This clonotype has ten or more counts. This chain links TRBV20-1 with TRBJ1-1; D gene ambiguous. The V end was cut by 2 bases, the J end by 2 bases, with 9 bases between. The CDR3 length is 13 residues. Germline V gene data show CDR1 as DFQATT and CDR2 as SNEGSKA (reference sequence). CDR3 in amino acids: CSARRQPNTEAFF. The CDR3 DNA sequence: TGCAGTGCTAGACGGCAGCCTAACACTGAAGCTTTCTTT.

This clonotype was detected only a few times. The gene calls are TRBV5-1 and TRBJ2-3; 8 bases line up with TRBD1. Germline trimming cut 7 bases from V and 1 base from J; bases unmatched to any gene: 8. The CDR3 totals 15 residues. Germline CDR1 reads SGHRS; CDR2 reads YFSETQ. Here the CDR3 reads CASGQGAQGTDTQYF. CDR3 DNA: TGCGCCAGCGGCCAGGGGGCGCAGGGCACAGATACGCAGTATTTT.

The table lists this clonotype with a few counts. V and J are TRBV4-3 and TRBJ1-1, with D possibly TRBD1 on 5 matching bases. This CDR3 contains 14 residues. Germline V lookup: CDR1 LGHNA, CDR2 YSLEER. V dropped 4 bases and J dropped 4 bases, with 13 bases sitting between them. CDR3 nucleotides: TGCGCCAGCAGCCTCGATCCAGGGAGCACTGAAGCTTTCTTT. Translation: CASSLDPGSTEAFF.

The chain links TRBV7-3 to TRBJ2-1; 9 bases are a match to TRBD2. This CDR3 spans 16 amino acids. CDR1 is SGHTA, CDR2 FQGTGA, per germline. V gave up 5 bases and J gave up 4 bases; unmatched junction bases: 9. Written as DNA, the CDR3 is TGTGCCAGCAGCCCGAGCGCAGCGGGGGGTTACAATGAGCAGTTCTTC. Translation: CASSPSAAGGYNEQFF.

This clonotype has more than one count but fewer than ten. The chain combines TRBV9 with TRBJ2-2; TRBD2 matches at 8 bases. Germline V gives CDR1 SGDLS, CDR2 YYNGEE. The V and J ends lost 2 bases and 7 bases, in that order; junction bases with no gene match: 10. CDR3 size: 16 residues. The CDR3 nucleotides are TGTGCCAGCAGCGTTGGGGCGGGGGGCCTGAGCGGGGAGCTGTTTTTT. Protein sequence: CASSVGAGGLSGELFF.

V is TRBV4-3 and J is TRBJ2-5, with TRBD1 matching 10 bases. Looked up from germline, CDR1 is LGHNA and CDR2 is YSLEER. V was clipped by 0 bases and J by 14 bases; unmatched bases: 6. The CDR3 runs 13 residues. CDR3 loop: CASSQETGTGAYF. In DNA, the CDR3 is TGCGCCAGCAGCCAAGAAACCGGGACAGGGGCTTACTTC.

The chain couples TRBV20-1 to TRBJ2-1; D is tentatively TRBD1 or TRBD2 (5 bases each). Germline assignment: CDR1 DFQATT and CDR2 SNEGSKA (reference sequence). CDR3 length equals 14 residues. The V end lost 1 base, the J end lost 6 bases, and 13 bases lay between the germline ends. The chain's CDR3 is CSARASGPSNEQFF. As DNA, the CDR3 is TGCAGTGCTAGAGCCTCGGGGCCCAGCAATGAGCAGTTCTTC.

This clonotype was counted only a few times. This rearrangement joins TRBV12-3 or TRBV12-4 to TRBJ1-1; 10 bases match TRBD1. The CDR3 extends over 13 amino acids. With 6 bases clipped from V and 7 bases from J, the junction kept 5 bases outside the gene matches. Here the CDR3 reads CASRPGQGHEAFF. CDR3 DNA: TGTGCCAGCAGACCGGGACAGGGGCATGAAGCTTTCTTT.

This clonotype was seen only a few times. This chain links TRBV7-3 with TRBJ2-6, with D maybe TRBD2 (5 bases). CDR1 and CDR2 from the germline V gene are SGHTA and FQGTGA. CDR3 size: 15 residues. Between the trimmed V and J ends, which lost 5 bases and 0 bases, there was a span of 8 bases. As DNA, the CDR3 is TGTGCCAGCAGCCCCGGGGACTCTGGGGCCAACGTCCTGACTTTC. It yields the protein CASSPGDSGANVLTF.

A few counts support this clonotype. CDR3 DNA: TGTGCCAGCAGTTCCTTAGGACAGGGGGCGAACACTGAAGCTTTCTTT. Protein product: CASSSLGQGANTEAFF. The chain couples TRBV6-6 to TRBJ1-1, with 11 bases identical to TRBD1. CDR3 length: 16 residues. The V gene's germline CDR1 is MNHNY and CDR2 SVGAGI (reference sequence). V lost 4 bases, J lost 1 base, and 5 bases stayed unmatched.

This clonotype was counted only a few times. The chain has TRBV7-9 and TRBJ2-7; D possibly corresponds to TRBD2 (7 bases). V was clipped by 7 bases and J by 4 bases, with 23 bases between them. CDR1 and CDR2 from the germline V gene are SEHNR and FQNEAQ (reference sequence). CDR3 size: 16 residues. The DNA for the CDR3 is TGTGCCAGCATTTCTTCTGGGCGGGGGCGTATTTACGAGCAGTACTTC. It is translated as CASISSGRGRIYEQYF.

V usage is TRBV20-1 and J usage is TRBJ1-1; 8 bases fit TRBD1. This CDR3 comprises 13 residues. Germline values: CDR1 DFQATT, CDR2 SNEGSKA (reference sequence). V trimming: 5 bases; J trimming: 5 bases; junction bases outside the gene matches: 7. The CDR3 DNA reads as TGCAGTGCTCTCAGGGGGCCGGGGACTGAAGCTTTCTTT. Its translation is CSALRGPGTEAFF.

The V call is TRBV5-1, the J call TRBJ1-1; no clear D. Germline CDR1 and CDR2: SGHRS and YFSETQ. Between the trimmed V and J ends, which lost 3 bases and 2 bases, there was a span of 11 bases. CDR3 length: 14 residues. CDR3 protein: CASSSLRGNTEAFF. CDR3 nucleotide sequence: TGCGCCAGCAGCTCCTTGCGGGGTAACACTGAAGCTTTCTTT.

The chain recombines TRBV3-1 with TRBJ1-1, with TRBD1 identical over 7 bases. CDR3 length: 15 residues. CDR1 LGHDT and CDR2 YNNKEL come from the germline V gene (reference sequence). V gave up 4 bases and J gave up 4 bases; unmatched junction bases: 9. CDR3 sequence reads: CASSPTGTASTEAFF. Here the CDR3 DNA reads TGTGCCAGCAGCCCAACCGGGACAGCAAGCACTGAAGCTTTCTTT. The variable domain in full, with the rest retrieved from reference TRBV3-1 and TRBJ1-1, is DTAVSQTPKYLVTQMGNDKSIKCEQNLGHDTMYWYKQDSKKFLKIMFSYNNKELIINETVPNRFSPKSPDKAHLNLHINSLELGDSAVYFCASSPTGTASTEAFFGQGTRLTVV.

Many counts were recorded for this clonotype. The rearrangement links TRBV14 to TRBJ2-5, with 12 bases lining up with TRBD1. CDR1 is SGHDN and CDR2 is FVKESK in the germline V gene. Germline trimming cut 3 bases from V and 0 bases from J; bases unmatched to any gene: 2. The CDR3 has 16 amino acids. CDR3 nucleotides: TGTGCCAGCAGCCAGGGGACAGGGGGCTACCAAGAGACCCAGTACTTC. Translated: CASSQGTGGYQETQYF.